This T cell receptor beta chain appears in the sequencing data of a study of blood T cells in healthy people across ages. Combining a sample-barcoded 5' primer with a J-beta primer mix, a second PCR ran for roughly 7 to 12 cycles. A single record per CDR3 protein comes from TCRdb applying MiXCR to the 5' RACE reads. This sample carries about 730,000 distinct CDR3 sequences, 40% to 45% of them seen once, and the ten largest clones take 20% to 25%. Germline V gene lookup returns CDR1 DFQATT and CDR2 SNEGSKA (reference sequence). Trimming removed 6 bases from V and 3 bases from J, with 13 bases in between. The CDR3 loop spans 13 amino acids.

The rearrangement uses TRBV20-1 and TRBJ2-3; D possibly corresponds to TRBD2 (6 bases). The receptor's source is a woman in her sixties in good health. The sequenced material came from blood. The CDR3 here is CSAEGSGTDTQYF. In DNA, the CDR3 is TGCAGTGCGGAGGGGTCGGGGACAGATACGCAGTATTTT.